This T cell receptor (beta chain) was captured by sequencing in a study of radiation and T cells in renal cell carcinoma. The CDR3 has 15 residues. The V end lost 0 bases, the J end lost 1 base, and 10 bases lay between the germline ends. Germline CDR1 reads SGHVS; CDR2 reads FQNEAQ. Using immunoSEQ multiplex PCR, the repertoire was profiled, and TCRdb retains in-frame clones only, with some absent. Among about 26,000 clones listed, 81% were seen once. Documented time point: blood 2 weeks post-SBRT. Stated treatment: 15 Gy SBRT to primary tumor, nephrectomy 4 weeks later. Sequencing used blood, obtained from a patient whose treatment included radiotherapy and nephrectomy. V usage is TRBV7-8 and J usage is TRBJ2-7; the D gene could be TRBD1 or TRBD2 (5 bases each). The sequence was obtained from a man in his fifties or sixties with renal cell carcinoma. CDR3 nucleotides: TGTGCCAGCAGCTTAGCGCAGGGACGGTCCTACGAGCAGTACTTC. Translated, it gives CASSLAQGRSYEQYF.